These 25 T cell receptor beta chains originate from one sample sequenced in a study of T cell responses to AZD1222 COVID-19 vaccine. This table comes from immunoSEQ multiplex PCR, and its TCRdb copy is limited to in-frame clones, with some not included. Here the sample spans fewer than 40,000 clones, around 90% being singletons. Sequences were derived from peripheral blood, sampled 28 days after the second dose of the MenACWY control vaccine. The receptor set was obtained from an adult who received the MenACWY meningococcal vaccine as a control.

The CDR3 here is CASSLRRLQGYGYTF. The CDR3, as DNA: TGTGCCAGTAGTCTCCGGCGTTTACAGGGCTATGGCTACACCTTC. The chain recombines TRBV19 with TRBJ1-2; possibly TRBD1 for D (6 bases). The CDR3 runs to 15 residues. V shed 5 bases and J shed 4 bases, with 17 bases lying between them. Germline V gene data show CDR1 as LNHDA and CDR2 as SQIVND (reference sequence). Looking up the rest from reference TRBV19 and TRBJ1-2 gives the full variable domain: DGGITQSPKYLFRKEGQNVTLSCEQNLNHDAMYWYRQDPGQGLRLIYYSQIVNDFQKGDIAEGYSVSREKKESFPLTVTSAQKNPTAFYLCASSLRRLQGYGYTFGSGTRLTVV.

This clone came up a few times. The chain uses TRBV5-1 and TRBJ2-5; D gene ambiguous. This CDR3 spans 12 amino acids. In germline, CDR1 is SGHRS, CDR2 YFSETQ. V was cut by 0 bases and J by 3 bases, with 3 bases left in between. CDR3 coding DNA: TGCGCCAGCAGCTTGGGGAAAGAGACCCAGTACTTC. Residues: CASSLGKETQYF. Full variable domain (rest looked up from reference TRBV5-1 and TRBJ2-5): KAGVTQTPRYLIKTRGQQVTLSCSPISGHRSVSWYQQTPGQGLQFLFEYFSETQRNKGNFPGRFSGRQFSNSRSEMNVSTLELGDSALYLCASSLGKETQYFGPGTRLLVL.

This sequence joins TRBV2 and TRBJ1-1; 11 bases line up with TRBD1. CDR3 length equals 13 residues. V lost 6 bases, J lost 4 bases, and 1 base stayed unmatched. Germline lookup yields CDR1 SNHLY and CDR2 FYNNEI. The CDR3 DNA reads TGTGCCAGCAGGGGACAGGGGGGCACTGAAGCTTTCTTT. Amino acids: CASRGQGGTEAFF.

CDR3 sequence (DNA): TGTGCCAGCAGCTTAGGGGGAGAGAGCGGGGAGCTGTTTTTT. Its translation: CASSLGGESGELFF. This chain uses TRBV7-2 with TRBJ2-2, with D possibly being TRBD2 (5 bases). The CDR3 extends over 14 amino acids. Germline CDR1 and CDR2: SGHTA and FQGNSA. Trimming took 1 base from V and 7 from J, leaving 10 bases between them. Together with reference TRBV7-2 and TRBJ2-2, the CDR3 gives the full variable domain: GAGVSQSPSNKVTEKGKDVELRCDPISGHTALYWYRQSLGQGLEFLIYFQGNSAPDKSGLPSDRFSAERTGGSVSTLTIQRTQQEDSAVYLCASSLGGESGELFFGEGSRLTVL.

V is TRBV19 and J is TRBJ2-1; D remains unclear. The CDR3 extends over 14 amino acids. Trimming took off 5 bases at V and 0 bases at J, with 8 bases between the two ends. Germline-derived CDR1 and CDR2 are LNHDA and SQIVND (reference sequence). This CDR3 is CASSQTASYNEQFF. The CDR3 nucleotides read TGTGCCAGTAGTCAAACCGCCTCCTACAATGAGCAGTTCTTC.

CDR3 region: CASSLVGQYF. In nucleotides, the CDR3 is TGTGCCAGCAGCTTGGTAGGGCAGTACTTC. The V call is TRBV11-3, the J call TRBJ2-7; D ambiguous. Germline V gene lookup returns CDR1 SGHNT and CDR2 YENEEA. The V end lost 3 bases, the J end lost 9 bases, and 6 bases lay between the germline ends. This CDR3 is 10 amino acids long.

The CDR3 coding sequence is TGTGCCAGCAGCTTAGCCGGGCCCCGCACCGGGGAGCTGTTTTTT. It is translated as CASSLAGPRTGELFF. The J gene is TRBJ2-2, the V gene TRBV7-9; D is undetermined. Germline assignment: CDR1 SEHNR and CDR2 FQNEAQ (reference sequence). V was clipped by 0 bases and J by 4 bases, with 9 bases between them. The CDR3 consists of 15 residues.

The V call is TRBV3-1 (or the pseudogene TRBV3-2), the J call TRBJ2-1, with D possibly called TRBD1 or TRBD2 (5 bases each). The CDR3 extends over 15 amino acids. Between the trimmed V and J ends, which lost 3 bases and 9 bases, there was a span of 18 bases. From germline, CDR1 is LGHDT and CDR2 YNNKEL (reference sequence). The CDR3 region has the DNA TGTGCCAGCAGCCACTTATTTTCTCGGGGCGCTGAGCAGTTCTTC. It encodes CASSHLFSRGAEQFF.

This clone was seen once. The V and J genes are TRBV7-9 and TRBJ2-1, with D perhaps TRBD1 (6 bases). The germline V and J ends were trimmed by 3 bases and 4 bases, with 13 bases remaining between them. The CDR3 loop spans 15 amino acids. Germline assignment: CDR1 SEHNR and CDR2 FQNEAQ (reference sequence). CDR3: CASSFYRTEYNEQFF. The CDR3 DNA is TGTGCCAGCAGCTTTTACCGGACAGAGTACAATGAGCAGTTCTTC.

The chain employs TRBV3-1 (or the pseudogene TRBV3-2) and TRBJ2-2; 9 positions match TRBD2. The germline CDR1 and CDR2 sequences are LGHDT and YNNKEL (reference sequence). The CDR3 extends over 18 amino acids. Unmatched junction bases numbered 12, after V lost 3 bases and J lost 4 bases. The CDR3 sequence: CASSHPTAGGPGTGELFF. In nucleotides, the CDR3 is TGTGCCAGCAGCCATCCCACTGCGGGAGGGCCCGGCACCGGGGAGCTGTTTTTT.

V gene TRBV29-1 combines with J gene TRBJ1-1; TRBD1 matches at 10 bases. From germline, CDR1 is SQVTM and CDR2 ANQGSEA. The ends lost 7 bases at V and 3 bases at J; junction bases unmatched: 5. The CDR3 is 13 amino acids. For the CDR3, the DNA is TGCAGCGCACCGGGACAGGGGTACACTGAAGCTTTCTTT. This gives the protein CSAPGQGYTEAFF.

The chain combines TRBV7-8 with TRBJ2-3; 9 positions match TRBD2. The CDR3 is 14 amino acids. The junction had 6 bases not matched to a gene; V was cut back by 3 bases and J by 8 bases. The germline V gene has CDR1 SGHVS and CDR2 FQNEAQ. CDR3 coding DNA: TGTGCCAGCAGCTTGGTTAGCGGGAGTTCTACGCAGTATTTT. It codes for CASSLVSGSSTQYF.

The CDR3 DNA reads as TGTGCCAGCAGCTTAAACAGGGGGCAGGAAAAACTGTTTTTT. Its translation: CASSLNRGQEKLFF. The J gene is TRBJ1-4, the V gene TRBV5-4; 9 nucleotides line up with TRBD1. The CDR3 is 14 residues long. CDR1 and CDR2 from the germline V gene are SGHNT and YYREEE (reference sequence). J was trimmed by 8 bases and V by 2 bases; bases with no gene match: 4.

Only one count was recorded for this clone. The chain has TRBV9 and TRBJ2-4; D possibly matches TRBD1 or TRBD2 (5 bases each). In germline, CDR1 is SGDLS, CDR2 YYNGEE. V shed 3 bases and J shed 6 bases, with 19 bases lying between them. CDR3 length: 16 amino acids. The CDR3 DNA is TGTGCCAGCAGCGCAGCGCAGGGTGGCGGAGGAAACATTCAGTACTTC. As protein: CASSAAQGGGGNIQYF.

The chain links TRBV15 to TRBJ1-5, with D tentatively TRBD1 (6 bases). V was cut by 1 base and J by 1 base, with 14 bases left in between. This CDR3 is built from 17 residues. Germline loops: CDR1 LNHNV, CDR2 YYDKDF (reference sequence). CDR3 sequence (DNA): TGTGCCACCAGCAGAGGCGGACAGAGTCGGAGCAATCAGCCCCAGCATTTT. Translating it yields CATSRGGQSRSNQPQHF.

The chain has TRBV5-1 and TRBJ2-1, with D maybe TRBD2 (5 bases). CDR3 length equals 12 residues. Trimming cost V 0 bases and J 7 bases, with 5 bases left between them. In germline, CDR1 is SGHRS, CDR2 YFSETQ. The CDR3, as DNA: TGCGCCAGCAGCTTGGCGGGGAATGAGCAGTTCTTC. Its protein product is CASSLAGNEQFF.

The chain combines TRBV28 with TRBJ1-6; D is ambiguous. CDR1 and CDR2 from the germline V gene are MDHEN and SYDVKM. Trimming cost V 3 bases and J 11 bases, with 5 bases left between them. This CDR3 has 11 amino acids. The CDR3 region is CASSLRPPLHF. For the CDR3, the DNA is TGTGCCAGCAGTTTGAGGCCACCCCTCCACTTT. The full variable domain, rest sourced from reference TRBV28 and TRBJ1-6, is DVKVTQSSRYLVKRTGEKVFLECVQDMDHENMFWYRQDPGLGLRLIYFSYDVKMKEKGDIPEGYSVSREKKERFSLILESASTNQTSMYLCASSLRPPLHFGNGTRLTVT.

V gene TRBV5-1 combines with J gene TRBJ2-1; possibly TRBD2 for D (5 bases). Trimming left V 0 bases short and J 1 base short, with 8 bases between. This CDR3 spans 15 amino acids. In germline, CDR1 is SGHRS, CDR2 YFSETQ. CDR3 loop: CASSLGVASYNEQFF. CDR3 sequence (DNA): TGCGCCAGCAGCTTGGGGGTAGCGTCCTACAATGAGCAGTTCTTC.

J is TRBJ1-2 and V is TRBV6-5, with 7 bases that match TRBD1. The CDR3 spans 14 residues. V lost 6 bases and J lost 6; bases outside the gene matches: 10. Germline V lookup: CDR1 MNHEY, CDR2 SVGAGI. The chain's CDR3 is CASSYLDTGDGYTF. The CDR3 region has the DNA TGTGCCAGCAGCTATCTAGACACAGGGGATGGCTACACCTTC.

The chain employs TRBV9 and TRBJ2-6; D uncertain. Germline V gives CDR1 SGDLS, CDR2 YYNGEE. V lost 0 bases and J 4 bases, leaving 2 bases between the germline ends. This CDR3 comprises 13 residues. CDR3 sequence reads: CASSVAGANVLTF. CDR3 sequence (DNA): TGTGCCAGCAGCGTAGCCGGGGCCAACGTCCTGACTTTC.

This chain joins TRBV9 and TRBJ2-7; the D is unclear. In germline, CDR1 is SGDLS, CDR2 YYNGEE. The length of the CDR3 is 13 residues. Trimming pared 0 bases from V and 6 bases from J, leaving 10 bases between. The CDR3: CASSVEVLGEQYF. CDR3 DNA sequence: TGTGCCAGCAGCGTAGAAGTCTTGGGCGAGCAGTACTTC.

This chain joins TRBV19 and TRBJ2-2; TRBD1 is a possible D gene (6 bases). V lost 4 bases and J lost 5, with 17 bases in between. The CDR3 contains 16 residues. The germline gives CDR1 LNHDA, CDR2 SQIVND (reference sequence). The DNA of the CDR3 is TGTGCCAGTAGTAAACCGGGACACCCCGGGACCGGGGAGCTGTTTTTT. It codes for CASSKPGHPGTGELFF.

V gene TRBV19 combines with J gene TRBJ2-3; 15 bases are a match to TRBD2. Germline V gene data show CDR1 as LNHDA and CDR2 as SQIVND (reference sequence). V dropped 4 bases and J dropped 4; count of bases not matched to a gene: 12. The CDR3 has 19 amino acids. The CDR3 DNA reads TGTGCCAGTAGTAGGAGTTGGACTAGCGGGAGGGCCTTCCCAGATACGCAGTATTTT. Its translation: CASSRSWTSGRAFPDTQYF. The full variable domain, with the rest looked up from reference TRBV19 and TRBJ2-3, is DGGITQSPKYLFRKEGQNVTLSCEQNLNHDAMYWYRQDPGQGLRLIYYSQIVNDFQKGDIAEGYSVSREKKESFPLTVTSAQKNPTAFYLCASSRSWTSGRAFPDTQYFGPGTRLTVL.

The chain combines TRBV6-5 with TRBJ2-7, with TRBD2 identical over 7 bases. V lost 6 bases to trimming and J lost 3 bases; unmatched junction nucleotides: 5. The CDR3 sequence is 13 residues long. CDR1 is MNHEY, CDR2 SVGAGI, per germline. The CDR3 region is CASRRAGSYEQYF. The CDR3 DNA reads TGTGCCAGCAGGCGAGCGGGAAGCTACGAGCAGTACTTC.

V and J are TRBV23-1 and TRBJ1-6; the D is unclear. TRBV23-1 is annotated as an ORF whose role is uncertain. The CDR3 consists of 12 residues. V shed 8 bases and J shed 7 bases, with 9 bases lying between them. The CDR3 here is CASVRANSPLHF. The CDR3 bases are TGCGCCAGCGTTAGGGCGAATTCACCCCTCCACTTT.